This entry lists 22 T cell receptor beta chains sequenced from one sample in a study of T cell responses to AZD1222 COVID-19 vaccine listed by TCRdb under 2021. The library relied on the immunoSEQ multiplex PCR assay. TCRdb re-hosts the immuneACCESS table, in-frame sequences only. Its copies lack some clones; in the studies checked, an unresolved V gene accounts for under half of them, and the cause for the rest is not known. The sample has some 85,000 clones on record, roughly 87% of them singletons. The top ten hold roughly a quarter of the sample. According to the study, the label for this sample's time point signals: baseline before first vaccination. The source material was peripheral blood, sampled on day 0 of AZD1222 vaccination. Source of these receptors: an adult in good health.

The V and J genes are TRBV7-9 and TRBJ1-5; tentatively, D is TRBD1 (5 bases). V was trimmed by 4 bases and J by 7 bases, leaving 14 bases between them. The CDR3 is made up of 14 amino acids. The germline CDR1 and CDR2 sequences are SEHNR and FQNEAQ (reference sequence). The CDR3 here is CASSYDEGRQPQHF. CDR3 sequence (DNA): TGTGCCAGCAGCTACGACGAGGGACGCCAGCCCCAGCATTTT.

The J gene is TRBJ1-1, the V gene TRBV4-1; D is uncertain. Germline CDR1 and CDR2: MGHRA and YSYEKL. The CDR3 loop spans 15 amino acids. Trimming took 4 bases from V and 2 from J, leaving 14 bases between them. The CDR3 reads CASSPVGQLNTEAFF. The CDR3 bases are TGCGCCAGCAGCCCCGTTGGGCAGTTAAACACTGAAGCTTTCTTT.

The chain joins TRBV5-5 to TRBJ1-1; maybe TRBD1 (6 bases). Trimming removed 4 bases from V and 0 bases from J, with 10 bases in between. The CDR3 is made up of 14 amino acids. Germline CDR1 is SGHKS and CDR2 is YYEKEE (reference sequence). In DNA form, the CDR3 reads TGTGCCAGCAGCCCTGACAGGTTGAACACTGAAGCTTTCTTT. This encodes CASSPDRLNTEAFF.

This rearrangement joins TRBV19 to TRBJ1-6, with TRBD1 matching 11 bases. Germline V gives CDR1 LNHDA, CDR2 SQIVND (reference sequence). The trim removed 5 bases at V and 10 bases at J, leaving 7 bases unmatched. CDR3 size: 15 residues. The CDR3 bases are TGTGCCAGTAGTCTGGGACAGGGGGTTGGATCACCCCTCCACTTT. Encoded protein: CASSLGQGVGSPLHF.

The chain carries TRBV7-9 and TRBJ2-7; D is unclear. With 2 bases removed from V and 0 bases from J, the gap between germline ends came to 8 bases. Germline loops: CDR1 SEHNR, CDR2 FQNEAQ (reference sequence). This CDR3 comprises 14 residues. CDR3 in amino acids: CASSLSVNSYEQYF. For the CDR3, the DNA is TGTGCCAGCAGCTTATCGGTCAACTCCTACGAGCAGTACTTC.

The CDR3 DNA sequence: TGTGCCAGTAGGGACCAGGGGGGCGTCGCTGAAGCTTTCTTT. Its translation: CASRDQGGVAEAFF. This sequence joins TRBV6-5 and TRBJ1-1; 7 nucleotides line up with TRBD1. The CDR3 loop spans 14 amino acids. The junction had 13 bases not matched to a gene; V was cut back by 9 bases and J by 6 bases. CDR1 and CDR2 (germline): MNHEY, SVGAGI.

The CDR3 nucleotides are TGTGCCAGTGGGGGGGAACTGCGCCAGCCCCAGCATTTT. Translation gives CASGGELRQPQHF. The chain uses TRBV6-5 and TRBJ1-5, with TRBD1 as a possible D gene (5 bases). Germline V gene data show CDR1 as MNHEY and CDR2 as SVGAGI. The CDR3 has 13 amino acids. V lost 9 bases to trimming and J lost 7 bases, with 16 bases between them.

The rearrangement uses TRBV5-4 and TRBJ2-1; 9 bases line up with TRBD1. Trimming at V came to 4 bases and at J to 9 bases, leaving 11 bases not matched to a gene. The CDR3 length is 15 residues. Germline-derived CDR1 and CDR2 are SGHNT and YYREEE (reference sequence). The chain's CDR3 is CASSQNRGHGIEQFF. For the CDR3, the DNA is TGTGCCAGCAGCCAAAACAGGGGGCACGGTATTGAGCAGTTCTTC.

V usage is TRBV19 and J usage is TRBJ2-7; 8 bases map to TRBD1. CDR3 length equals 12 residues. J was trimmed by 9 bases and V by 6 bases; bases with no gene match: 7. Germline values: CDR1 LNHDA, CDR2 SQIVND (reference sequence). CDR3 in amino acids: CASSGTGGWQYF. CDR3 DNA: TGTGCCAGTAGCGGGACAGGCGGGTGGCAGTACTTC.

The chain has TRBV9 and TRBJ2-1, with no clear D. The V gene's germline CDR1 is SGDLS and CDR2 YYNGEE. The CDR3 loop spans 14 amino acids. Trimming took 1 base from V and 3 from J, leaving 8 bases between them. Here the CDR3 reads CASSVTQSYNEQFF. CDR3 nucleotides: TGTGCCAGCAGCGTAACGCAGAGCTACAATGAGCAGTTCTTC.

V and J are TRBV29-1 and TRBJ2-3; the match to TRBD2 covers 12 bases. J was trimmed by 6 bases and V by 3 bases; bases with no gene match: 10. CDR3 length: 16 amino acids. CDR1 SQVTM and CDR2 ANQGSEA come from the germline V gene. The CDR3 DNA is TGCAGCGTTGAGCTCCTAGCGGGAGGGCCAGAGGATACGCAGTATTTT. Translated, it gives CSVELLAGGPEDTQYF.

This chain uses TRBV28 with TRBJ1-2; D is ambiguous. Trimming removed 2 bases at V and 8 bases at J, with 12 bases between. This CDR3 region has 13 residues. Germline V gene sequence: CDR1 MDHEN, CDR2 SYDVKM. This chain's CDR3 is CASSLEFPRGYTF. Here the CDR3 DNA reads TGTGCCAGCAGTTTAGAGTTCCCCCGCGGCTACACCTTC.

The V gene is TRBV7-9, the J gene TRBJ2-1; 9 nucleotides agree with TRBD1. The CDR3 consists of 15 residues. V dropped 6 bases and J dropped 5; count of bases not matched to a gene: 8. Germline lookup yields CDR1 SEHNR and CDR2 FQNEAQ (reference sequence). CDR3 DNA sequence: TGTGCCAGCAGACCCCGGGACAGGGCGAACAATGAGCAGTTCTTC. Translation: CASRPRDRANNEQFF.

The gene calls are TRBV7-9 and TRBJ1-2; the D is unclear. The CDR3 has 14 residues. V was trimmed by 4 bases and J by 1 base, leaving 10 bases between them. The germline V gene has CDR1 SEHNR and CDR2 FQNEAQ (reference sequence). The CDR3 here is CASSSGNLNYGYTF. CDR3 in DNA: TGTGCCAGCAGCTCCGGGAACCTTAACTATGGCTACACCTTC.

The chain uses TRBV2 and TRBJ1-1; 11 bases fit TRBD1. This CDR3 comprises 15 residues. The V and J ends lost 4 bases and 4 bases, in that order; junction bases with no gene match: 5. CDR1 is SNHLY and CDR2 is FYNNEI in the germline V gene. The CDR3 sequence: CASSGDRGGGTEAFF. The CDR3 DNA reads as TGTGCCAGCAGTGGGGACAGGGGGGGAGGCACTGAAGCTTTCTTT.

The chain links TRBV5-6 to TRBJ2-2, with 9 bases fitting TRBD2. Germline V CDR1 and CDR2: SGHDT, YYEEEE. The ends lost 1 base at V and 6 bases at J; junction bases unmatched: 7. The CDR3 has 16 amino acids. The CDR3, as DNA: TGTGCCAGCAGCTTGTATCAGGCGGGAGGGGCCGGGGAGCTGTTTTTT. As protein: CASSLYQAGGAGELFF. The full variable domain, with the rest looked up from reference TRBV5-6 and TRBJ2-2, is DAGVTQSPTHLIKTRGQQVTLRCSPKSGHDTVSWYQQALGQGPQFIFQYYEEEERQRGNFPDRFSGHQFPNYSSELNVNALLLGDSALYLCASSLYQAGGAGELFFGEGSRLTVL.

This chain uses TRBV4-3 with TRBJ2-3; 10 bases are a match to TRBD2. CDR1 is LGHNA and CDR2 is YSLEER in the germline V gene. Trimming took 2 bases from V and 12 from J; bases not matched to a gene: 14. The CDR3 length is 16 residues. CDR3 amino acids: CASSQISGRRHLTQYF. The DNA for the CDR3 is TGCGCCAGCAGCCAAATTAGCGGGAGGCGCCACCTTACCCAGTATTTT.

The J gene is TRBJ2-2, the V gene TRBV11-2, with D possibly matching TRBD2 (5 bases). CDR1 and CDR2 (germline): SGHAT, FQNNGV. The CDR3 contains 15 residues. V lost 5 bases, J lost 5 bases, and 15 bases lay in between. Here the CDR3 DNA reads TGTGCCAGCAGCCCCGGACTCAGAGGGACCGGGGAGCTGTTTTTT. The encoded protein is CASSPGLRGTGELFF.

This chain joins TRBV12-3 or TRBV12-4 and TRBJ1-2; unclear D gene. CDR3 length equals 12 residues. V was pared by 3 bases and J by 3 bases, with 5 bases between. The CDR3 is CASSFSYYGYTF. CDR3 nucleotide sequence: TGTGCCAGCAGTTTCAGCTACTATGGCTACACCTTC.

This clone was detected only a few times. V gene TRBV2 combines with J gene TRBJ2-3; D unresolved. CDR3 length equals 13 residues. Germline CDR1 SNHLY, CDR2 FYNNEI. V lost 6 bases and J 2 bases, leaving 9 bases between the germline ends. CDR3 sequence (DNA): TGTGCCAGCAGGGACGGCCCCACAGATACGCAGTATTTT. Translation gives CASRDGPTDTQYF.

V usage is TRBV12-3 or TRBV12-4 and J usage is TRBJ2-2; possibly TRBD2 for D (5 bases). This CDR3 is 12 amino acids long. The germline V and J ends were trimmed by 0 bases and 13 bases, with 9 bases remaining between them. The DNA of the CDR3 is TGTGCCAGCAGTTTAGCGGCAGGAGGGCTGTTTTTT. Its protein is CASSLAAGGLFF.

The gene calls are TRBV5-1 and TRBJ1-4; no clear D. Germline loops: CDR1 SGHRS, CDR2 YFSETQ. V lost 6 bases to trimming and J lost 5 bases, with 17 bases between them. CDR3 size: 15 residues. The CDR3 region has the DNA TGCGCCAGCAAAATCCCCGGTCAGGAAAATGAAAAACTGTTTTTT. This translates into CASKIPGQENEKLFF. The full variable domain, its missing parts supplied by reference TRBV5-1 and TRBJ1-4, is KAGVTQTPRYLIKTRGQQVTLSCSPISGHRSVSWYQQTPGQGLQFLFEYFSETQRNKGNFPGRFSGRQFSNSRSEMNVSTLELGDSALYLCASKIPGQENEKLFFGSGTQLSVL.